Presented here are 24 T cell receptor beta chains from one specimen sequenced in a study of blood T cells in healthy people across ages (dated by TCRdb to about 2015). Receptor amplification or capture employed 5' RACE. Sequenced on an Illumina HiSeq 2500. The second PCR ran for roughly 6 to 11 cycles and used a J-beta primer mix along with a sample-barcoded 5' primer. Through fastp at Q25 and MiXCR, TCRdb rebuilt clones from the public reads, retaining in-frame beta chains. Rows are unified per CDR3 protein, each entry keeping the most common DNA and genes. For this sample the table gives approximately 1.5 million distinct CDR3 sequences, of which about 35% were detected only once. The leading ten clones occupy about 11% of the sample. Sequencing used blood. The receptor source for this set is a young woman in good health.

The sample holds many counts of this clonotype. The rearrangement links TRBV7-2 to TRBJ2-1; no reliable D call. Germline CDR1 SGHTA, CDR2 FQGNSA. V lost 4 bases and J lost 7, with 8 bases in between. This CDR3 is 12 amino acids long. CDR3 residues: CASSSTQNEQFF. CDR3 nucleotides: TGTGCCAGCAGCTCGACCCAAAATGAGCAGTTCTTC.

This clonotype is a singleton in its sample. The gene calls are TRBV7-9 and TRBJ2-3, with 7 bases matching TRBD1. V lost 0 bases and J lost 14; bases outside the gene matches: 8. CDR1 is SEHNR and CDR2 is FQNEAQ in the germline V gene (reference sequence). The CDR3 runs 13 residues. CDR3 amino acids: CASSLAGQGVAYF. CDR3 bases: TGTGCCAGCAGCTTAGCTGGGCAGGGGGTCGCGTATTTT.

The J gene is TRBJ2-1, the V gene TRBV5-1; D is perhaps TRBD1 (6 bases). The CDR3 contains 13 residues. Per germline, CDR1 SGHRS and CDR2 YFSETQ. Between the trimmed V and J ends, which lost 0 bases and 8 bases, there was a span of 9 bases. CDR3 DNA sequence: TGCGCCAGCAGCTTGGAACGACAGGATGAGCAGTTCTTC. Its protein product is CASSLERQDEQFF.

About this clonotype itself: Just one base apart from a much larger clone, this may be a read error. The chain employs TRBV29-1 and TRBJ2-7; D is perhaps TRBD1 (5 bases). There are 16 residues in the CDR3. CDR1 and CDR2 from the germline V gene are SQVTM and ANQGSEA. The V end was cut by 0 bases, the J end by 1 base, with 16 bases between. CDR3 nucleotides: TGCAGCGTTGAAGACCTAGGGGCAGGGTCGTCCTACGAGCAGTACTTC. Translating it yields CSVEDLGAGSSYEQYF.

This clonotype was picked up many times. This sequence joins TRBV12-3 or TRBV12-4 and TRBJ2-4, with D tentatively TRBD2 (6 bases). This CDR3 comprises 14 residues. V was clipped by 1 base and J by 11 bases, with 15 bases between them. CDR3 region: CASSLGGVSSLQYF. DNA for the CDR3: TGTGCCAGCAGTTTAGGGGGGGTTTCCAGCCTTCAGTACTTC.

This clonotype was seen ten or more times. The CDR3 spells CASSQGSGGNQETQYF. The CDR3, as DNA: TGTGCCAGCAGCCAGGGTAGCGGGGGGAACCAAGAGACCCAGTACTTC. This chain joins TRBV3-1 and TRBJ2-5; 10 bases map to TRBD2. Per germline, CDR1 LGHDT and CDR2 YNNKEL (reference sequence). The CDR3 extends over 16 amino acids. J was trimmed by 0 bases and V by 3 bases; bases with no gene match: 4.

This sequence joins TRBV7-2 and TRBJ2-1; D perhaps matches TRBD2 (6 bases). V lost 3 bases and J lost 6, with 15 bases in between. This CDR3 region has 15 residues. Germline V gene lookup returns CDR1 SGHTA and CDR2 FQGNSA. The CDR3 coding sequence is TGTGCCAGCAGCTTGCTAGCGCCTCCCGGCAATGAGCAGTTCTTC. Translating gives CASSLLAPPGNEQFF.

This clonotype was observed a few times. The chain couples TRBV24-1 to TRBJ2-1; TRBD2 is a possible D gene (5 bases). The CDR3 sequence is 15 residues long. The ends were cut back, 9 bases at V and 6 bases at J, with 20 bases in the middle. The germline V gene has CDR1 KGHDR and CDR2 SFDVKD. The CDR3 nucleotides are TGTGCCACCGCGGAGAGGACTCCTCCCTCCAATGAGCAGTTCTTC. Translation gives CATAERTPPSNEQFF.

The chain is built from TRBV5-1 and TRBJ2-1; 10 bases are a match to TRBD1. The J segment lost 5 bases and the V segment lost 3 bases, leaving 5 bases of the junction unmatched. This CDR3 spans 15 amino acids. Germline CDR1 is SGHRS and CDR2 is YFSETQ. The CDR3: CASSSGGTGDNEQFF. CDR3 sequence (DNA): TGCGCCAGCAGCTCTGGCGGGACAGGGGACAATGAGCAGTTCTTC. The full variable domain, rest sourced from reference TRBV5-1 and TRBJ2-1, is KAGVTQTPRYLIKTRGQQVTLSCSPISGHRSVSWYQQTPGQGLQFLFEYFSETQRNKGNFPGRFSGRQFSNSRSEMNVSTLELGDSALYLCASSSGGTGDNEQFFGPGTRLTVL.

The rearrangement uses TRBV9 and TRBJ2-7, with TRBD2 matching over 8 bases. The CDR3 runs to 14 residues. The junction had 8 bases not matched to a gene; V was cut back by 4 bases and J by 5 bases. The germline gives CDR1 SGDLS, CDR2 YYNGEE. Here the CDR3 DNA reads TGTGCCAGCAGCAACCCCGGGACTAGGGACGAGCAGTACTTC. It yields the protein CASSNPGTRDEQYF.

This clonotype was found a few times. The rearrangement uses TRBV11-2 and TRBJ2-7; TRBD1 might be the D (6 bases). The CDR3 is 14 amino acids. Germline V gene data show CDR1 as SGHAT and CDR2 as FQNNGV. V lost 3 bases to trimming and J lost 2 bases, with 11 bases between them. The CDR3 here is CASSFPDRPYEQYF. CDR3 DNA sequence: TGTGCCAGCAGCTTCCCGGACAGACCCTACGAGCAGTACTTC.

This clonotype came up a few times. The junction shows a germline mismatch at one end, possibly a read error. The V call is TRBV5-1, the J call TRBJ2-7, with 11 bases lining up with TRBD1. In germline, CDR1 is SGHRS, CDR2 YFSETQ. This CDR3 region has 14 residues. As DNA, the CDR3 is TGTGCCAGCAGTTTGGGACAGGGGGGCGACGAGCAGTACTTC. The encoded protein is CASSLGQGGDEQYF.

CDR3 nucleotides: TGTGCCAGCAGGCTAGAGGGACGGACTTTTAATCAGCCCCAGCATTTT. This gives the protein CASRLEGRTFNQPQHF. The chain uses TRBV27 and TRBJ1-5; tentative D call: TRBD1 (5 bases). Germline V gene data show CDR1 as MNHEY and CDR2 as SMNVEV (reference sequence). The V gene lost 6 bases and the J gene lost 4 bases, with 19 bases spanning the gap. The CDR3 runs 16 residues.

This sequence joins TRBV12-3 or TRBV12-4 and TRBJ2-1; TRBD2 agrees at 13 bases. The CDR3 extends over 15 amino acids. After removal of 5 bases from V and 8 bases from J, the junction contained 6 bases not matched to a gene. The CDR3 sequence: CASSPTSGRADEQFF. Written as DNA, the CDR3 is TGTGCCAGCAGTCCAACTAGCGGGAGGGCCGATGAGCAGTTCTTC.

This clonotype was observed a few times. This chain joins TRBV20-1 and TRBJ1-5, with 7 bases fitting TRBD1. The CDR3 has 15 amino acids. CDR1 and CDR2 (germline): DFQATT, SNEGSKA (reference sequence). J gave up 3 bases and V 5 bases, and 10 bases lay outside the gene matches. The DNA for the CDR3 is TGCAGTGCTGGAACCGGGACAGAATTCAATCAGCCCCAGCATTTT. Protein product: CSAGTGTEFNQPQHF.

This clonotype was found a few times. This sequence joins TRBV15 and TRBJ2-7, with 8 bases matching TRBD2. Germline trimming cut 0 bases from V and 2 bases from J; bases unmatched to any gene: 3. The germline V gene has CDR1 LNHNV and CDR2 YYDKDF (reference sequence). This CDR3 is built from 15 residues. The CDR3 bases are TGTGCCACCAGCAGAGAAGGAGCGGGGGCCTACGAGCAGTACTTC. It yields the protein CATSREGAGAYEQYF.

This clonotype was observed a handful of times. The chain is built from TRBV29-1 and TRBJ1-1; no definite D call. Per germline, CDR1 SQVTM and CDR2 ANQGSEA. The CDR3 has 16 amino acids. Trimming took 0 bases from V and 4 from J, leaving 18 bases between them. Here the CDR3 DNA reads TGCAGCGTTGAAGATTGGAGACTCCAAGCGACCACTGAAGCTTTCTTT. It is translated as CSVEDWRLQATTEAFF.

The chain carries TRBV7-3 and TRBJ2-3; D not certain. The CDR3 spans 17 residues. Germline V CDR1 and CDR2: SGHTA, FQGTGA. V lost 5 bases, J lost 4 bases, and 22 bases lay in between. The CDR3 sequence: CASSPGRMHLGADTQYF. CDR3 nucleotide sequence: TGTGCCAGCAGCCCCGGCAGGATGCACCTTGGGGCAGATACGCAGTATTTT.

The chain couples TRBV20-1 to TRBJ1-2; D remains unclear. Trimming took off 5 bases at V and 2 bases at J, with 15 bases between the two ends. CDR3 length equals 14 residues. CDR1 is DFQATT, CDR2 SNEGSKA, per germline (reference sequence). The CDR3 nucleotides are TGCAGTGCTCCTGAGGGAAGCCTCAACTATGGCTACACCTTC. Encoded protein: CSAPEGSLNYGYTF.

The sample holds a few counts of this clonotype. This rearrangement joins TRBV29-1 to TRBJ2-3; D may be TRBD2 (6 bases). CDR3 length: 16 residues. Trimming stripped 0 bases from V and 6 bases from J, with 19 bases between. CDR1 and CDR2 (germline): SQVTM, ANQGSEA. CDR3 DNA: TGCAGCGTTGAAGATTGGGGGGACTCCCCGCCGGATACGCAGTATTTT. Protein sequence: CSVEDWGDSPPDTQYF.

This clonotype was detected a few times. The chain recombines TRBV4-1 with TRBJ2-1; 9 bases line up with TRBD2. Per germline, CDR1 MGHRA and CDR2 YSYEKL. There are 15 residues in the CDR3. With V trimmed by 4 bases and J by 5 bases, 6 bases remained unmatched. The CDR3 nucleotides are TGCGCCAGCAGCCCCGGGCGGGAGGGAGACAATGAGCAGTTCTTC. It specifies CASSPGREGDNEQFF.

The CDR3: CSARDLMANNQPQHF. Written as DNA, the CDR3 is TGCAGTGCTAGAGATCTCATGGCGAATAATCAGCCCCAGCATTTT. J is TRBJ1-5 and V is TRBV20-1; no definite D call. This CDR3 is built from 15 residues. Germline loops: CDR1 DFQATT, CDR2 SNEGSKA (reference sequence). V gave up 0 bases and J gave up 4 bases, with 13 bases separating them.

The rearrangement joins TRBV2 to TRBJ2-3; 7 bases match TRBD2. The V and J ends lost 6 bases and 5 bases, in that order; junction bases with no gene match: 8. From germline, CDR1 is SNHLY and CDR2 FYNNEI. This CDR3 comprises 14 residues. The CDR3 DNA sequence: TGTGCCAGCAGCCCGACTAGCTGGGGAGATACGCAGTATTTT. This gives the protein CASSPTSWGDTQYF.

The CDR3 sequence is CSAREGAYGYTF. CDR3 DNA: TGCAGTGCTAGAGAAGGGGCCTATGGCTACACCTTC. The J gene is TRBJ1-2, the V gene TRBV20-1; a weak D match, TRBD1 (5 bases). This CDR3 spans 12 amino acids. Germline V lookup: CDR1 DFQATT, CDR2 SNEGSKA (reference sequence). The V and J ends lost 0 bases and 4 bases respectively, with 6 bases between them.